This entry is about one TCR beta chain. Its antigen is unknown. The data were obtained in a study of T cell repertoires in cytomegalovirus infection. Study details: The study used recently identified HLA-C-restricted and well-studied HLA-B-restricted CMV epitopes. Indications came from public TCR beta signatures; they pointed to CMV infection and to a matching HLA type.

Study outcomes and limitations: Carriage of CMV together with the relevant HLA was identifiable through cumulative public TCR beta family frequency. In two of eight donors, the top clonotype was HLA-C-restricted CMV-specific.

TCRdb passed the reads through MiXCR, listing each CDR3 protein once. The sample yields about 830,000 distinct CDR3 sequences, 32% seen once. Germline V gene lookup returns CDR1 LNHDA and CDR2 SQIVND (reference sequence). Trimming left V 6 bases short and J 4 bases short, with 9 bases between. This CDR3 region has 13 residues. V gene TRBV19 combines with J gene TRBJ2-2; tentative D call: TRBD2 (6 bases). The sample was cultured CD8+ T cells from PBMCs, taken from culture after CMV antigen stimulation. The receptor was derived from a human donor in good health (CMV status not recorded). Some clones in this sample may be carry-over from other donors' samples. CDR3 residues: CASRGGGTGELFF. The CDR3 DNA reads TGTGCCAGTAGGGGGGGAGGCACCGGGGAGCTGTTTTTT.